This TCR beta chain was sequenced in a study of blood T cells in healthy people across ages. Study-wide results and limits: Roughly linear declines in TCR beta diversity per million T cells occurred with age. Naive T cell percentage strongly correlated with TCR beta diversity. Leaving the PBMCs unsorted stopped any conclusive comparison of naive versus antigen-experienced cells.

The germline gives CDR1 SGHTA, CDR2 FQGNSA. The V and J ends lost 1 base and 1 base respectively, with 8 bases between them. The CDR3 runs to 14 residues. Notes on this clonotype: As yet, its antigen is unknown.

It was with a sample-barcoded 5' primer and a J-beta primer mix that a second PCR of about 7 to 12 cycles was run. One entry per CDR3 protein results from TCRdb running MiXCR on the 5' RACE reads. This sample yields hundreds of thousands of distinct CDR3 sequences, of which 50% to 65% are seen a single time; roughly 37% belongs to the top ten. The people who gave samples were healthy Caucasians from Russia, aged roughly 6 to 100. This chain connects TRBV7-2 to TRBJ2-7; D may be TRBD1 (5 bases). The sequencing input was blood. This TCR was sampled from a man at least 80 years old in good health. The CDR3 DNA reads TGTGCCAGCAGCTTAGGGACAAATTCCTACGAGCAGTACTTC. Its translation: CASSLGTNSYEQYF.